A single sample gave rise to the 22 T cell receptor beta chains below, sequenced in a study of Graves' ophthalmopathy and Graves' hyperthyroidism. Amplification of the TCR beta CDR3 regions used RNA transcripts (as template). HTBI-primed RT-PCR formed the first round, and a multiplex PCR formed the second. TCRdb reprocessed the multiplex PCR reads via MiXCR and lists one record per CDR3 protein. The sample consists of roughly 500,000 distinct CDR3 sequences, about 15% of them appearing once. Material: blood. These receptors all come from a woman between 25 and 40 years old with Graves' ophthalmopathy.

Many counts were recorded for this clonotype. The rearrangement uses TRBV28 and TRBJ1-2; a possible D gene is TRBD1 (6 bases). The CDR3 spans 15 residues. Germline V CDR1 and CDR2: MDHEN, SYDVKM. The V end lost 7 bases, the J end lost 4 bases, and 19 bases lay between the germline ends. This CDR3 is CASISMAGASYGYTF. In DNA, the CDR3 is TGTGCCAGCATCTCTATGGCGGGGGCCAGCTATGGCTACACCTTC.

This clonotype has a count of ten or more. CDR3 sequence: CASRGQGEHGYTF. The DNA for the CDR3 is TGTGCCAGTAGAGGACAGGGGGAACACGGCTACACCTTC. The chain combines TRBV19 with TRBJ1-2; 10 bases align to TRBD1. The trim removed 6 bases at V and 8 bases at J, leaving 6 bases unmatched. The CDR3 extends over 13 amino acids. Germline V gene sequence: CDR1 LNHDA, CDR2 SQIVND (reference sequence).

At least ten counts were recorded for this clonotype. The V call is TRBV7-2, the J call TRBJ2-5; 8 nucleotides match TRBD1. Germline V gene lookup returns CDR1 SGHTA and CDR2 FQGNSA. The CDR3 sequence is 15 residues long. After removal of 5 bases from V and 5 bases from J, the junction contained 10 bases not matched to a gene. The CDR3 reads CASSPSPDRGETQYF. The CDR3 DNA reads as TGTGCCAGCAGCCCTAGCCCCGACAGGGGTGAGACCCAGTACTTC.

CDR3 amino acids: CASRPVPGTEAFF. Here the CDR3 DNA reads TGTGCCAGCAGACCGGTCCCAGGCACTGAAGCTTTCTTT. V usage is TRBV27 and J usage is TRBJ1-1; no reliable D call. This CDR3 region has 13 residues. Germline V CDR1 and CDR2: MNHEY, SMNVEV (reference sequence). Trimming cost V 6 bases and J 4 bases, with 12 bases left between them.

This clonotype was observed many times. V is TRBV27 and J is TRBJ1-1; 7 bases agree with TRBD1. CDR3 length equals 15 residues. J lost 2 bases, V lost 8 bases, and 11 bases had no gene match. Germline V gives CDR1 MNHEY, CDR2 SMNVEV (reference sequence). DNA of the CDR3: TGTGCCAGCCACGACAGGGTTCAGGGTAACACTGAAGCTTTCTTT. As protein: CASHDRVQGNTEAFF.

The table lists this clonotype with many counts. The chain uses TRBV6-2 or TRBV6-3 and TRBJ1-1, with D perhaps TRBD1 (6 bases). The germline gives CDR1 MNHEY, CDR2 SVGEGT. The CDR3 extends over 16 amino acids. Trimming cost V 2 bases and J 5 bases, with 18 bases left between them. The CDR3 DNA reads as TGTGCCAGCAGTTACAGCGGTGGGGGGGCGAAGACTGAAGCTTTCTTT. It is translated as CASSYSGGGAKTEAFF.

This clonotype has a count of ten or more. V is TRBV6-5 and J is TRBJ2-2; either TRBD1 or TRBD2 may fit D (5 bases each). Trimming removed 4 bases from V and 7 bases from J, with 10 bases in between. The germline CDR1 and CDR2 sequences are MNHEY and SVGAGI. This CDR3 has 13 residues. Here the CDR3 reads CASSSQGDGELFF. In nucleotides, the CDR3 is TGTGCCAGCAGTTCCCAGGGAGACGGGGAGCTGTTTTTT.

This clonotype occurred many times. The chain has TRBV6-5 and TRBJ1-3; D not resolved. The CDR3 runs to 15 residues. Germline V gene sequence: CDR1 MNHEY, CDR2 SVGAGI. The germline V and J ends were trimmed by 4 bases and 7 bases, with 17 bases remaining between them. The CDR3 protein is CASSSPSTMVNTIYF. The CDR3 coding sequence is TGTGCCAGCAGTTCCCCCTCAACCATGGTGAACACCATATATTTT.

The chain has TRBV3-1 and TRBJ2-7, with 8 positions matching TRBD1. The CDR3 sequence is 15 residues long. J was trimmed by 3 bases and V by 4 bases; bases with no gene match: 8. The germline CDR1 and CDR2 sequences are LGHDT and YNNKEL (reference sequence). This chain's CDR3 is CASSLRPGTGYEQYF. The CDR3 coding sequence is TGTGCCAGCAGCCTCCGACCCGGGACAGGCTACGAGCAGTACTTC.

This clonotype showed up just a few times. Here the CDR3 DNA reads TGCGCCAGCAGCCCAATTGGACAGGTGAACACTGAAGCTTTCTTT. Translation: CASSPIGQVNTEAFF. The chain is built from TRBV4-1 and TRBJ1-1; 7 bases line up with TRBD1. This CDR3 has 15 residues. Per germline, CDR1 MGHRA and CDR2 YSYEKL. J was trimmed by 0 bases and V by 4 bases; bases with no gene match: 5.

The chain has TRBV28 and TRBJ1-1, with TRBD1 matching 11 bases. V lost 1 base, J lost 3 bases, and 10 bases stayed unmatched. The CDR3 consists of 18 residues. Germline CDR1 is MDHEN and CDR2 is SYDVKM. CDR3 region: CASSLLVRTGGRDTEAFF. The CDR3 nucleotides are TGTGCCAGCAGTTTATTAGTTAGGACAGGGGGCCGGGACACTGAAGCTTTCTTT. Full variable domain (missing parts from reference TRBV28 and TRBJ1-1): DVKVTQSSRYLVKRTGEKVFLECVQDMDHENMFWYRQDPGLGLRLIYFSYDVKMKEKGDIPEGYSVSREKKERFSLILESASTNQTSMYLCASSLLVRTGGRDTEAFFGQGTRLTVV.

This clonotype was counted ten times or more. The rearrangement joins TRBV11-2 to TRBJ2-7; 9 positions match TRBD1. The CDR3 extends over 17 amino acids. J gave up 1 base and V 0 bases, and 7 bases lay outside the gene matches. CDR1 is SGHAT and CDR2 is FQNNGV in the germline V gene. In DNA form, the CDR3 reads TGTGCCAGCAGCTTAGACCAAGGGACAGGGAAATCCTACGAGCAGTACTTC. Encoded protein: CASSLDQGTGKSYEQYF.

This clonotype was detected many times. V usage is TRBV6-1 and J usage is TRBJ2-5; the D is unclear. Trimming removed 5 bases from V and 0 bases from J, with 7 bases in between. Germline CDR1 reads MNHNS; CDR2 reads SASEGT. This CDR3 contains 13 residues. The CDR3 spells CASSRQDQETQYF. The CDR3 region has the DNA TGTGCCAGCAGTAGACAAGACCAAGAGACCCAGTACTTC.

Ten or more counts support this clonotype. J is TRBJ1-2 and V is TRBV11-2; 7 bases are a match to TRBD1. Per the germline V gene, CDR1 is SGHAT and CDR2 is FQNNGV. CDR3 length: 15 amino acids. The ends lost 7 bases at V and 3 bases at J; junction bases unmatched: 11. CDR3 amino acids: CASTDSGQSYYGYTF. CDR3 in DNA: TGTGCCAGCACGGATTCGGGACAGAGTTACTATGGCTACACCTTC.

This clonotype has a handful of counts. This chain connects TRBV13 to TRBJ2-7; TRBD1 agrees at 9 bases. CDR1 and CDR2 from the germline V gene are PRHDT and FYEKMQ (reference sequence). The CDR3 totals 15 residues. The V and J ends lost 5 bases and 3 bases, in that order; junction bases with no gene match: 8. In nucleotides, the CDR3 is TGTGCCAGCAGCACGGGGACAGGGATTTACTACGAGCAGTACTTC. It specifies CASSTGTGIYYEQYF.

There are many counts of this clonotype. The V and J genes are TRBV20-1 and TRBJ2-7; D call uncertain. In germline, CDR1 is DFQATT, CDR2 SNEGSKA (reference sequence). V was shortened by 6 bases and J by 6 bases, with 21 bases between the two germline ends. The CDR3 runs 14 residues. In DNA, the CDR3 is TGCAGTGCCCACGGAAGAACACCCTCCCGCGAGCAGTACTTC. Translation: CSAHGRTPSREQYF.

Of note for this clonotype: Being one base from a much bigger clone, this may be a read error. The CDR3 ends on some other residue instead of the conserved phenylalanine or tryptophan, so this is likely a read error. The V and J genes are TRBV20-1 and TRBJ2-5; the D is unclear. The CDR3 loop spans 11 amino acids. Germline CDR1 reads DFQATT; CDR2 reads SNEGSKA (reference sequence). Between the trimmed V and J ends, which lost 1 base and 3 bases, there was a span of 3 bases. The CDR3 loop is CSARVKETQYV. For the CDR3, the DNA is TGCAGTGCTAGAGTAAAAGAGACCCAGTACGTC.

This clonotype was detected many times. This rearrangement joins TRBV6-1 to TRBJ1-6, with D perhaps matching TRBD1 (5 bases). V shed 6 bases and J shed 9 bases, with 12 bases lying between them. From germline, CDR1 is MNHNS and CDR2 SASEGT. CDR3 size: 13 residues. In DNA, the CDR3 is TGTGCCAGCAGCGGAGGGGCGAGTTCACCCCTCCACTTT. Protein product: CASSGGASSPLHF.

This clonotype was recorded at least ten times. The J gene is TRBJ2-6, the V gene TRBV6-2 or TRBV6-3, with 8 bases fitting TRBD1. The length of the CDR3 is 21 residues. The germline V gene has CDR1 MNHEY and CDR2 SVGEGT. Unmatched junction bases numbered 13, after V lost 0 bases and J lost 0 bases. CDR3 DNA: TGTGCCAGCAGTTACTCCCCCGTCCGCGGACAGGGTATCTCTGGGGCCAACGTCCTGACTTTC. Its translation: CASSYSPVRGQGISGANVLTF.

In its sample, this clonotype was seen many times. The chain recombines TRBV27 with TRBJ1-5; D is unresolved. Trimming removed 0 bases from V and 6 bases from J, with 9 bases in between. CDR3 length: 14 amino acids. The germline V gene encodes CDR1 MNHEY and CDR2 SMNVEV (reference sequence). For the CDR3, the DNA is TGTGCCAGCAGTTTATCGAGGTTTGCTCAGCCCCAGCATTTT. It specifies CASSLSRFAQPQHF.

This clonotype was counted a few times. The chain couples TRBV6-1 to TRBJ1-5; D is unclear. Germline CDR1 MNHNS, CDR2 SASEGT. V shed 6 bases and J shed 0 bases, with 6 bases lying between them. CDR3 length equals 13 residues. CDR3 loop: CASRQSSNQPQHF. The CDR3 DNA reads TGTGCCAGCAGACAATCTAGCAATCAGCCCCAGCATTTT.

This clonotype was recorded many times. DNA of the CDR3: TGTGCCAGCCAGGACGGAGCGGGAGGGATCCAAGAGACCCAGTACTTC. Translated, it gives CASQDGAGGIQETQYF. The J gene is TRBJ2-5, the V gene TRBV3-1; TRBD2 matches at 10 bases. There are 16 residues in the CDR3. Germline CDR1 reads LGHDT; CDR2 reads YNNKEL (reference sequence). The V gene end was trimmed by 8 bases and the J gene end by 1 base; junction bases not matched to a gene: 10.